Listed below are T cell receptor beta chains from one sample, sequenced in a study of technical replicates of blood from a few donors. Assay used: immunoSEQ multiplex PCR; TCRdb lists only in-frame clones, some missing. The data contain roughly 80,000 clones, 85% to 95% of them singletons. Sequences were obtained from T cells isolated from PBMCs. The origin of the receptors is a human donor in good health. The conserved cysteine and the conserved F or W are not part of the CDR3 here. The D gene is left open where the match is weak. The size field is filled for only some rows; it gives once, few, many or a size class.

>.|TRBV19|.|TRBJ1-1
ASSEPGSGSGEAF
>.|TRBV19|.|TRBJ1-4
ASSIDLAASNEKLF
>.|TRBV2|.|TRBJ2-1
ASSEVSSYNEQF
>.|TRBV11-2|TRBD1|TRBJ2-3
ASSLAGTAGSDTQY
>.|TRBV6-8|TRBD2|TRBJ2-7
ASRLTGTSLYEQY
>.|TRBV10-1|.|TRBJ2-5
ASSEGWARTQY
>.|TRBV5-1|.|TRBJ2-7
ASSLGWATYEQY
>.|TRBV7-9|TRBD1|TRBJ1-2
ASSLGTGDYGYT
>.|TRBV13|TRBD2|TRBJ2-1
ASSSWTSGGQF
>.|TRBV6-5|TRBD1|TRBJ1-2
ASRGQGRGYT
>.|TRBV5-1|.|TRBJ2-3
ASSIGQGGSDTQY
>.|TRBV29-1|TRBD1|TRBJ2-3
SGGTGSDTQY
>.|TRBV28|TRBD1|TRBJ1-2
ASSLKGGLRDYT
>.|TRBV7-8|.|TRBJ1-1
ASSLASGEVNTEAF
>.|TRBV30|TRBD1|TRBJ1-2
AWRKTGIGGYT
>.|TRBV15|TRBD2|TRBJ2-7
ATSTSSGRGYEQY
>.|TRBV27|TRBD2|TRBJ2-2
ASSLAGAVSVF
>.|TRBV9|.|TRBJ1-3
ASGTGIGNTIY
>.|TRBV2|.|TRBJ2-2
ASSGGGSRTGELF
>once|TRBV7-3|.|TRBJ1-4
ASSLMRTTNEKLF
>.|TRBV19|.|TRBJ1-2
ASSMGRINYGYT
>.|TRBV27|.|TRBJ1-5
ASSFIFRGNQPQH
>.|TRBV6-5|.|TRBJ2-3
ASRLLALTDTQY
>once|TRBV30|TRBD1|TRBJ1-2
AWSWKQGARYT
>.|TRBV7-2|.|TRBJ1-2
ASSSMTANYGYT
>.|TRBV30|TRBD2|TRBJ2-1
ACTSGRAREQF
>.|TRBV18|TRBD2|TRBJ2-7
ASSLAGGREEQY
>once|TRBV2|TRBD1|TRBJ1-1
ASRQLGQRNTEAF
>.|TRBV5-1|TRBD2|TRBJ2-2
ASILAGGPDTGELF
>.|TRBV4-3|TRBD2|TRBJ2-1
ASSQESSGRSEQF
>.|TRBV6-5|.|TRBJ1-4
ASSYSGGRSNEKLF
>few|TRBV28|.|TRBJ2-7
ASRPLAGTYEQY
>.|TRBV29-1|TRBD1|TRBJ2-3
SVGQGADTQY
>.|TRBV7-9|.|TRBJ2-2
ASSLVAAQAGELF
>.|TRBV7-9|TRBD1|TRBJ2-7
ASNNRDRGLHEQY
>.|TRBV28|TRBD1|TRBJ2-7
ASSPPGQGHEQY
>.|TRBV9|.|TRBJ1-3
ASSVAGENTIY
>.|TRBV4-3|.|TRBJ2-3
ASSHHLDLPVTDTQY
>.|TRBV2|.|TRBJ1-2
ASSEQGWGNGYT
>.|TRBV18|TRBD1|TRBJ2-6
ASSPTGTEGWAGANVLT
>.|TRBV28|TRBD2|TRBJ2-3
ASSSLLAGEADTQY
>.|TRBV7-8|TRBD2|TRBJ2-3
ASSALAGGPTDTQY
>.|TRBV4-1|TRBD1|TRBJ1-5
ASSPDRGRNQPQH
>.|TRBV5-1|TRBD1|TRBJ1-2
ASSLQNRGDYGYT
>.|TRBV28|.|TRBJ2-1
ASRPERNEQF